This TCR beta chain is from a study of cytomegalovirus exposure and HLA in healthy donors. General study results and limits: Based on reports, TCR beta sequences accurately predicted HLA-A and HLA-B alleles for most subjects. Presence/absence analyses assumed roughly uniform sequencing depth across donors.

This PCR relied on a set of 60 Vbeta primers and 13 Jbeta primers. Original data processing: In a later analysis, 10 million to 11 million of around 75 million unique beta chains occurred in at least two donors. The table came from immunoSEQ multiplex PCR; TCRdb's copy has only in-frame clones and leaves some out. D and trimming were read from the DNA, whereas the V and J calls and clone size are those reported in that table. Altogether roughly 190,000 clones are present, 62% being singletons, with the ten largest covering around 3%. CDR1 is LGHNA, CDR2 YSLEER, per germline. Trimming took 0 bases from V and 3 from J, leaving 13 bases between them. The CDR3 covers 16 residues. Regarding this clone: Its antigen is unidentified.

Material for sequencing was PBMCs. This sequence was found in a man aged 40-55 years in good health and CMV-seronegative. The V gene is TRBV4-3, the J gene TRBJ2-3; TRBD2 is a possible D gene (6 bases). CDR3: CASSQDFSSATDTQYF. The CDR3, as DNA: TGCGCCAGCAGCCAAGATTTCTCTAGCGCTACAGATACGCAGTATTTT.